This T cell receptor (beta chain) originates from a study of Graves' ophthalmopathy and Graves' hyperthyroidism. Ophthalmopathy was moderately-to-severely active, CAS at least 3, NOSPECS at least 4, lasting under 3 months. Turning to this clonotype: One end of the junction is discordant with germline, which a read error may explain.

The study amplified TCR beta CDR3 regions using RNA transcripts. RT-PCR was first run with HTBI primers, then multiplex PCR in a second round. MiXCR was run by TCRdb on the multiplex PCR reads, yielding one entry per CDR3 protein. The sample lists about 660,000 distinct CDR3 sequences; about 40% were seen once. Looked up from germline, CDR1 is SGHRS and CDR2 is YFSETQ. CDR3 size: 15 residues. Material for sequencing was peripheral blood. The clonotype comes from an adult man with Graves' ophthalmopathy. This rearrangement joins TRBV5-1 to TRBJ2-7; 7 bases map to TRBD1. CDR3 amino acids: CASSLAGTDPYEQYF. DNA for the CDR3: TGTGCCAGCAGCTTGGCAGGGACAGACCCCTACGAGCAGTACTTC.